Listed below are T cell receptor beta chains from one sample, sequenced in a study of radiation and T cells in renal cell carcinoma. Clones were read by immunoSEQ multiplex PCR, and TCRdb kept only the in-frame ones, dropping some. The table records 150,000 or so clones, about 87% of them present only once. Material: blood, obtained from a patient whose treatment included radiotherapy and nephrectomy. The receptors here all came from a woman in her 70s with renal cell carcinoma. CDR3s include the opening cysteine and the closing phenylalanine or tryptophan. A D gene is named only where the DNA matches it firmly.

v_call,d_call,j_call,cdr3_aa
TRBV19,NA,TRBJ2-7,CASSTTYSYEQYF
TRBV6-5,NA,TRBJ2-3,CASSYRDTQYF
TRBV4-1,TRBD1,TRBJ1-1,CASAEGTDLNTEAFF
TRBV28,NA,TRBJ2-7,CASSQAGLYEQYF
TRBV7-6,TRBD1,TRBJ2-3,CASSLAGQGFDTQYF
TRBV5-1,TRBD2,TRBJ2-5,CASSLWASGDETQYF
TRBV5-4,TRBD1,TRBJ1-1,CASSFLQGVNTEAFF
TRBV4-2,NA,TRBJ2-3,CASSQVESSTDTQYF
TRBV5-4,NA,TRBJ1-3,CASSWDGSGNTIYF
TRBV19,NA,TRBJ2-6,CASSLGTLGSGANVLTF
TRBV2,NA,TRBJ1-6,CASSASSGTVIHF
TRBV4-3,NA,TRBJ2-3,CASSQETGISTDTQYF
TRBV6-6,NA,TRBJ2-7,CASSANRVTYEQYF
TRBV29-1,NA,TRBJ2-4,CSVRVAKNIQYF
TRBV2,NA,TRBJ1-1,CASRGADGNTEAFF
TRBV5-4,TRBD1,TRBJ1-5,CASSRTGDSNQPQHF
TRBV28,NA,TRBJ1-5,CASSSGRLSGPQHF
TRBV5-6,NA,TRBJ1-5,CASSRGGISNQPQHF
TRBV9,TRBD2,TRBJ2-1,CASSVGSGAYNEQFF
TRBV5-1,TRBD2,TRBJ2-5,CASSMTGGSETQYF
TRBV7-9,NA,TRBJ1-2,CASSQTQGANYGYTF
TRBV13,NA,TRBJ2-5,CASSLSETQYF
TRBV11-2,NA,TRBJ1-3,CASSLVVGSGNTIYF
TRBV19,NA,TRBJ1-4,CASSISSLGPPATNEKLFF
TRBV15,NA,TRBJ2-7,CATSSPRASSSYEQYF
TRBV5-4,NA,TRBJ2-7,CASSHGRSKPYEQYF
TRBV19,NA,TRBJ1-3,CASRSDAGNTIYF